This T cell receptor (beta chain) was identified in a study of T cell responses to AZD1222 COVID-19 vaccine. A note on this clone: Antigen specificity is unknown.

Study results and limitations: Clonal diversity was possibly underestimated, and the donors were mostly white British, with more females.

Assay: immunoSEQ multiplex PCR; the TCRdb copy retains only in-frame clones and omits some. The table has over 100,000 clones, 88% seen once; the top ten hold roughly 13%. Trimming took off 3 bases at V and 0 bases at J, with 15 bases between the two ends. CDR3 length: 17 residues. Germline loops: CDR1 LNHDA, CDR2 SQIVND (reference sequence). The receptor comes from an adult in good health. The sample here was peripheral blood, taken on day 0 of MenACWY control vaccination. The chain uses TRBV19 and TRBJ1-3; D remains unclear. CDR3 loop: CASSMSGRLSSGNTIYF. The CDR3 DNA reads TGTGCCAGTAGTATGTCCGGACGTCTAAGCTCTGGAAACACCATATATTTT. The variable domain in full, completed from reference TRBV19 and TRBJ1-3, reads DGGITQSPKYLFRKEGQNVTLSCEQNLNHDAMYWYRQDPGQGLRLIYYSQIVNDFQKGDIAEGYSVSREKKESFPLTVTSAQKNPTAFYLCASSMSGRLSSGNTIYFGEGSWLTVV.